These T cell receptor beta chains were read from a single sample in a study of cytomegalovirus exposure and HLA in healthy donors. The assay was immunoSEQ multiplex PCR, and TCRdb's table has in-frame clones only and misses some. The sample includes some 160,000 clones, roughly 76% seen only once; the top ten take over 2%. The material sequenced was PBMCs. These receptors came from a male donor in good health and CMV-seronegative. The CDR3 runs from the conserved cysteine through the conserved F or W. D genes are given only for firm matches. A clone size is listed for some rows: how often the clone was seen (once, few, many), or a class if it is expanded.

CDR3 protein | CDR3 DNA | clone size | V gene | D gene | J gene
CASSMGQGNTEAFF | TGTGCCAGCAGCATGGGACAGGGGAACACTGAAGCTTTCTTT | - | TRBV7-9 | TRBD1 | TRBJ1-1
CASSIFSRGKPYEQYF | TGTGCCAGCAGCATTTTCTCGCGGGGGAAACCCTACGAGCAGTACTTC | - | TRBV6-6 | TRBD2 | TRBJ2-7
CASSLFAGPEGTQYF | TGCGCCAGCAGCTTATTTGCGGGGCCCGAGGGAACCCAGTACTTC | - | TRBV5-1 | - | TRBJ2-5
CAWDADRDDNSPLHF | TGTGCCTGGGATGCGGACAGGGACGATAATTCACCCCTCCACTTT | - | TRBV30 | TRBD1 | TRBJ1-6
CAIRVWDRVSGNTIYF | TGTGCCATCAGGGTCTGGGACAGAGTCTCTGGAAACACCATATATTTT | - | TRBV10-3 | TRBD1 | TRBJ1-3
CASSILGTGNEKLFF | TGCGCCAGCAGCATCCTCGGTACCGGTAATGAAAAACTGTTTTTT | - | TRBV5-1 | - | TRBJ1-4
CASSGGLAGFGEQYF | TGTGCCAGCAGTGGGGGACTAGCGGGGTTCGGGGAGCAGTACTTC | - | TRBV25-1 | TRBD2 | TRBJ2-7
CASSYSGAYEQYF | TGTGCCAGCAGTTACTCAGGGGCCTACGAGCAGTACTTC | - | TRBV6-6 | - | TRBJ2-7
CASSGQGTDTQYF | TGTGCCAGCTCGGGACAGGGCACAGATACGCAGTATTTT | - | TRBV10-3 | TRBD1 | TRBJ2-3
CASSLEGPWTRTQYF | TGTGCCAGCAGCTTGGAGGGCCCCTGGACACGGACCCAGTACTTC | - | TRBV5-6 | - | TRBJ2-5
CASFGTVNTEAFF | TGTGCCAGCTTTGGGACAGTGAACACTGAAGCTTTCTTT | - | TRBV6-1 | TRBD1 | TRBJ1-1
CASSVGGPDTSPNTGELFF | TGTGCCAGCAGCGTAGGGGGGCCGGATACTAGTCCGAACACCGGGGAGCTGTTTTTT | - | TRBV9 | - | TRBJ2-2
CASSLDRVYEQFF | TGTGCCAGCAGCTTGGACAGGGTGTATGAGCAGTTCTTC | - | TRBV7-2 | TRBD1 | TRBJ2-1
CASSLNSYGYTF | TGTGCCAGCAGCTTAAACAGCTATGGCTACACCTTC | - | TRBV7-9 | - | TRBJ1-2
CASSLGVGQGGEGTEAFF | TGTGCCAGCAGTTTGGGCGTCGGACAAGGGGGTGAAGGCACTGAAGCTTTCTTT | - | TRBV27 | - | TRBJ1-1
CASSMFLRGSSYNEQFF | TGTGCCAGTAGTATGTTTTTAAGGGGGAGCTCCTACAATGAGCAGTTCTTC | - | TRBV19 | - | TRBJ2-1
CASSVRGDILLDEQFF | TGTGCCAGCAGCGTAAGAGGGGACATCCTTTTAGATGAGCAGTTCTTC | - | TRBV9 | - | TRBJ2-1
CASSLGTDPSTDTQYF | TGTGCCAGCAGCTTAGGGACAGACCCTAGCACAGATACGCAGTATTTT | - | TRBV11-2 | - | TRBJ2-3
CAISESIRDQPQHF | TGTGCCATCAGTGAGTCGATCAGGGATCAGCCCCAGCATTTT | - | TRBV10-3 | - | TRBJ1-5
CASTLSVAGELFF | TGTGCCAGCACCTTGTCTGTCGCCGGGGAGCTGTTTTTT | - | TRBV6-4 | - | TRBJ2-2
CSALDNYGYTF | TGCAGCGCTTTGGACAATTATGGCTACACCTTC | - | TRBV29-1 | - | TRBJ1-2
CASSHPGTGSTEAFF | TGCGCCAGCAGCCACCCCGGGACAGGGAGTACTGAAGCTTTCTTT | - | TRBV4-1 | TRBD1 | TRBJ1-1
CAWRAPGRGGYTF | TGTGCCTGGAGGGCCCCAGGGAGGGGGGGCTACACCTTC | - | TRBV30 | - | TRBJ1-2
CASAPIRTETQYF | TGTGCCAGCGCGCCGATCCGCACGGAGACCCAGTACTTC | - | TRBV6-1 | - | TRBJ2-5
CASSELGVSGNTIYF | TGCGCCAGCAGTGAGCTCGGGGTCTCTGGAAACACCATATATTTT | once | TRBV10-2 | - | TRBJ1-3
CASSRVEGSTGELFF | TGCGCCAGCAGTCGAGTTGAGGGCTCAACCGGGGAGCTGTTTTTT | few | TRBV5-1 | - | TRBJ2-2
CASSLPRDRSPNTGELFF | TGTGCCAGCAGCTTACCCCGGGACAGAAGCCCGAACACCGGGGAGCTGTTTTTT | - | TRBV7-9 | TRBD1 | TRBJ2-2
CASSPTGETQYF | TGTGCCAGCAGCCCCACTGGAGAGACCCAGTACTTC | - | TRBV13 | - | TRBJ2-5
CAISGGTVNEQYF | TGTGCCATCAGTGGGGGGACAGTTAACGAGCAGTACTTC | - | TRBV10-3 | TRBD1 | TRBJ2-7
CASSRRTGDTGELFF | TGTGCCAGCAGTAGAAGGACAGGAGACACCGGGGAGCTGTTTTTT | - | TRBV28 | TRBD1 | TRBJ2-2
CASSRGFLGEAFF | TGTGCCAGCAGTAGGGGCTTTCTCGGTGAAGCTTTCTTT | - | TRBV6-5 | - | TRBJ1-1
CASSYSDRMNTEAFF | TGTGCCAGCAGTTACTCTGACAGAATGAACACTGAAGCTTTCTTT | - | TRBV6-5 | - | TRBJ1-1
CSVAPGQGYGYTF | TGCAGCGTTGCTCCGGGACAGGGCTATGGCTACACCTTC | few | TRBV29-1 | TRBD1 | TRBJ1-2